A selection of T cell receptor beta chains follows, all from one sample in a study of T cell repertoires in cytomegalovirus infection. MiXCR, applied by TCRdb to the reads, yields one record per CDR3 protein. The sample lists around 750,000 distinct CDR3 sequences; around a third were seen once. For these receptors, no antigen is known. The input for sequencing was cultured CD8+ T cells from PBMCs, taken from culture after CMV antigen stimulation. These receptors were obtained from a human donor in good health (CMV status not recorded). Some clones in this sample may be carry-over from other donors' samples. CDR3s include the opening cysteine and the closing phenylalanine or tryptophan. The D gene is left open where the match is weak. Clone size is shown for a subset of rows, as once, few, many or a class of expanded clone.

clone_size	d_call	j_call	v_call	cdr3_nt	cdr3_aa
.	.	TRBJ1-5	TRBV11-2	TGTGCCAGCAGCTTAGGGCGGCAATATCAGCCCCAGCATTTT	CASSLGRQYQPQHF
many	TRBD1	TRBJ2-2	TRBV7-2	TGTGCCAGCAGCCTCCGGGACAGGGGTCCCGGGGAGCTGTTTTTT	CASSLRDRGPGELFF
.	.	TRBJ2-1	TRBV12-3/TRBV12-4	TGTGCCACCCAGGACCGTTCCTACAATGAGCAGTTCTTC	CATQDRSYNEQFF
few	TRBD1	TRBJ2-3	TRBV15	TGTGCCACCAGCCCTCCTCGGGACAGTACGCAGTATTTT	CATSPPRDSTQYF
.	.	TRBJ2-1	TRBV6-1	TGTGCCAGCAGAAAAAGTCCGGGGGCACCTTACAATGAGCAGTTCTTC	CASRKSPGAPYNEQFF
few	.	TRBJ2-3	TRBV6-6	TGTGCCAGCAGTTACGCCAGGAGCACAGATACGCAGTATTTT	CASSYARSTDTQYF
.	.	TRBJ1-2	TRBV9	TGTGCCAGCAGCACGACCGCTTCCTTC	CASSTTASF
.	TRBD2	TRBJ2-5	TRBV6-6	TGTGCAGTGGCGGCGGGGGGGCCCAAAGAGACCCAGTACTTC	CAVAAGGPKETQYF
.	.	TRBJ2-1	TRBV20-1	TGCAGTGCTGAGTGGGGGGGCGATGAGCAGTTCTTC	CSAEWGGDEQFF
many	.	TRBJ2-5	TRBV7-2	TGTGCCAGCAGCTTATACTGGAGGGCGGGTGAGGCCCAGTACTTC	CASSLYWRAGEAQYF
.	.	TRBJ1-5	TRBV28	TGTGCCAGCAGTTTTCGAGGGGATAGCCAGCCCCAGCATTTT	CASSFRGDSQPQHF
many	.	TRBJ1-5	TRBV6-2/TRBV6-3	TGTGCCAGCAGTGGAGGGTTGGGCAATCAGCCCCAGCATTTT	CASSGGLGNQPQHF
.	.	TRBJ2-2	TRBV7-6	TGTGCCAGCAGCTCCCTTTCCGGGGAGCTGTTTTTT	CASSSLSGELFF
.	.	TRBJ2-1	TRBV27	TGTGCCAGCGGAGTCATCCCCAGTGAGTTCTTC	CASGVIPSEFF
.	.	TRBJ2-2	TRBV27	TGTGCCAGCAGTAGTATGAACGCGGAGCTGTTTTTT	CASSSMNAELFF
.	.	TRBJ2-3	TRBV7-9	TGTGCCAGCAGCTTCTTAGGGGGGGGACTTCACACAGATACGCAGTATTTT	CASSFLGGGLHTDTQYF
.	TRBD2	TRBJ2-1	TRBV7-6	TGTGCCAGCAGCTTAGCGAGCGGGGGTTTTGGTGAGCAGTTCTTC	CASSLASGGFGEQFF
.	.	TRBJ1-2	TRBV27	TGTGCCAGCAGTAAACTGACAGTCGAAAACTATGGCTACACCTTC	CASSKLTVENYGYTF